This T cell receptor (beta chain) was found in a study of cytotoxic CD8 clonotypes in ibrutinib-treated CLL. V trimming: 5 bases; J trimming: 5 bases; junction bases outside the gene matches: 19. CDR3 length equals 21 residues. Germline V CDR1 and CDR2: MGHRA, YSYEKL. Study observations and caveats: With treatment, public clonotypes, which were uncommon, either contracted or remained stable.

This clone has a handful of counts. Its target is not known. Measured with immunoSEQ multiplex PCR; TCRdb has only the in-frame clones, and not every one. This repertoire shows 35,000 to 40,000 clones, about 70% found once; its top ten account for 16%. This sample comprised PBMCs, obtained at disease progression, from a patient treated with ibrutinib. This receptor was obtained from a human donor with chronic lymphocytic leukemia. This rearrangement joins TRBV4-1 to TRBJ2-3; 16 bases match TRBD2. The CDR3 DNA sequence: TGCGCCAGCAGCACCCCTCCGGGACTAGCGGGGGGGCCGAAAAGGTTAGATACGCAGTATTTT. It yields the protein CASSTPPGLAGGPKRLDTQYF.